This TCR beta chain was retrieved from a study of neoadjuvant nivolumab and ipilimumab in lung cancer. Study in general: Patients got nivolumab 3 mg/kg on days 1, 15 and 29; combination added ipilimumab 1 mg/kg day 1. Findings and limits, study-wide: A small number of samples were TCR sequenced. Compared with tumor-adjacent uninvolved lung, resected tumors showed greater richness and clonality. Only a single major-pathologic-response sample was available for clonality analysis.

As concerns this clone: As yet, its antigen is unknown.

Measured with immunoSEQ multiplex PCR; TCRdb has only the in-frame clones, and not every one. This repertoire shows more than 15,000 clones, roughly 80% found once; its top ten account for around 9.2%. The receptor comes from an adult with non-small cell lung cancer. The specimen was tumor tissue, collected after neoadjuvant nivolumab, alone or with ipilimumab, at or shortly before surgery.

Here the CDR3 DNA reads TGTGCCAGCTCACCGGGACTGATTAACTATGGCTACACCTTC. It yields the protein CASSPGLINYGYTF. The chain combines TRBV18 with TRBJ1-2, with D perhaps TRBD1 (5 bases). V lost 3 bases and J 1 base, leaving 9 bases between the germline ends. The CDR3 sequence is 14 residues long. Germline-derived CDR1 and CDR2 are KGHSH and LQKENI.